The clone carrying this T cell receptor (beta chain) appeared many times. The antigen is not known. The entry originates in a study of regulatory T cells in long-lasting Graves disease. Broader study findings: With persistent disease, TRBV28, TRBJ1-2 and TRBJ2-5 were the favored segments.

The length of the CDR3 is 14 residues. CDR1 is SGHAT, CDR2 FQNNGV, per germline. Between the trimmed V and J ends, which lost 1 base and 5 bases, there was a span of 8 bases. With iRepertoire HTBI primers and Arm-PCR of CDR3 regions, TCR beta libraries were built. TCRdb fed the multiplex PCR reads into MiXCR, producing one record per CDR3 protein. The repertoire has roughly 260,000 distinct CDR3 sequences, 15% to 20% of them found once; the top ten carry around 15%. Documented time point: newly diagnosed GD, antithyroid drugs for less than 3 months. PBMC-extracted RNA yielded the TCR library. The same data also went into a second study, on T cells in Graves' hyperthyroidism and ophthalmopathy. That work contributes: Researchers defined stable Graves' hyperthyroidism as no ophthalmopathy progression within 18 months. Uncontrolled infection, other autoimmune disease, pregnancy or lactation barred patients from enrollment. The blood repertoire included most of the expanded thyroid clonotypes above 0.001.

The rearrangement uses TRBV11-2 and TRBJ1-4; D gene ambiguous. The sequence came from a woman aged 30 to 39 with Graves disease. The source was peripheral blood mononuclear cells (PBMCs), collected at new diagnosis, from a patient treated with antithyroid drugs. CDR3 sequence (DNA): TGTGCCAGCAGCTTAGGACGTATAAATGAAAAACTGTTTTTT. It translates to CASSLGRINEKLFF.